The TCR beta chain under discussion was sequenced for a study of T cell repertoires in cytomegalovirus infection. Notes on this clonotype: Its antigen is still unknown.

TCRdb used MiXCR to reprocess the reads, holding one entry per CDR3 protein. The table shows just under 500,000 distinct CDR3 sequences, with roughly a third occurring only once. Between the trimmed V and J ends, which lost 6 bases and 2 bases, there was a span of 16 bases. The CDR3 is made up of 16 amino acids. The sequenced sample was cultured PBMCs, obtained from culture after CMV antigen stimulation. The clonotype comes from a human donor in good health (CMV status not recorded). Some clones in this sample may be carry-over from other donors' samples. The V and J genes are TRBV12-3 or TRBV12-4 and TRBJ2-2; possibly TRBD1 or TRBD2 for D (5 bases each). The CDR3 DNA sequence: TGTGCCAGCAGCTCCCGCGAGGGGACCAACACCGGGGAGCTGTTTTTT. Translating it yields CASSSREGTNTGELFF.